A selection of T cell receptor beta chains follows, all from one sample in a study of blood T cell repertoires in COVID-19. Data came from immunoSEQ multiplex PCR; TCRdb stores just in-frame clones and leaves some out. The table shows approximately 200,000 clones, with 84% occurring only once. Sequenced: PBMCs or T cells enriched from blood (not recorded which). Source of these receptors: a man in his forties who had recovered from COVID-19. The conserved cysteine and the conserved F or W are not part of the CDR3 here. The order of the fields is V gene, CDR3 protein.

TRBV5-1 | ASSPGTIAQETQY
TRBV7-9 | ASSLGYSRGADTQY
TRBV4-1 | ASSQGVGSRTDTQY
TRBV10-1 | ASTEGGDRACYSYEQY
TRBV29-1 | SGWNQGNVNGYT
TRBV30 | AWSQGGANYGYT
TRBV7-2 | ASSKKGQGAFGYT
TRBV25-1 | ASSGRVGTEAF
TRBV3-1/TRBV3-2 | ASSQEPWRGGNNEQF
TRBV30 | AWSVKAGGTGELF
TRBV28 | ASSVADRASGYT
TRBV5-4 | ASSGLRNEKLF
TRBV4-2 | ASSLRRGETYEQY
TRBV24-1 | ATSQNRESYEQY
TRBV30 | AWNLGQGANQPQH
TRBV6-5 | ATGIANQPQH
TRBV9 | ASSVEGRGVTEAF
TRBV30 | AWSPSEAYEQY
TRBV7-2 | ASSLVDFNSPLH
TRBV3-1/TRBV3-2 | ASSQGQLTNEKLF
TRBV24-1 | AIGQGAGDEQF
TRBV28 | ASLNRITEAF
TRBV7-8 | ASSWGEVSSNQPQH
TRBV3-1/TRBV3-2 | ASSQDQVQDEKLF
TRBV20-1 | SASAGTGAGQPQH
TRBV21-1 | AILQGPNTEAF
TRBV5-1 | ASSRGTVSGNTIY
TRBV12-5 | ASGLVQTGSFYGYT
TRBV7-9 | ASTLRSGRSDTQY
TRBV6-4 | ASSESLAGAKTF
TRBV28 | ASSFPYRAGEAF
TRBV21-1 | ASSKGGQALKNIQY
TRBV5-6 | ASSWEQGGPYGYT
TRBV6-5 | ASSYSGRRGEKLF
TRBV13 | ASSSRLAGGYNEQF
TRBV19 | ASRRRDRAGNTIY
TRBV5-1 | ASSLLGQYNSPLH
TRBV5-1 | ASSLVMGRGSDGYT
TRBV6-5 | ASSSQLDAQY
TRBV7-9 | ASSSYRDRGQGEQF
TRBV20-1 | SASTLNEAF
TRBV7-2 | ASSYGLAGTQETQY
TRBV5-8 | ASSLALGGSEAF
TRBV11-2 | ASSVPGQDVLEQY
TRBV28 | ASSPGTALNEKLF
TRBV6-4 | ASRPEQGTGYGYT
TRBV4-1 | ASSQQGHPSTDTQY
TRBV6-5 | ASSLTGISGNTIY
TRBV10-3 | ATQTGDRAEAF
TRBV19 | ASRTTMSSYNEQF
TRBV6-2/TRBV6-3 | ASSYPRRGKETQY
TRBV6-5 | ASSPTGVNTEAF
TRBV3-1/TRBV3-2 | ASTLYGGAGENTGELF
TRBV5-6 | ASSLSGDTEAF